The sequence of this T cell receptor (beta chain) was determined in a study of regulatory T cells in long-lasting Graves disease. Study as a whole: Positivity for TSH receptor antibodies plus over 5 years of antithyroid drugs meant persistent Graves' disease. Overall study findings and caveats: Patients with persistent disease shared fewer than 3,500 public clonotypes, outpacing the roughly 1,000 shared by new patients. Lower TCR diversity was seen in persistent Graves' patients than in newly diagnosed ones.

The CDR3 sequence is 14 residues long. J gave up 1 base and V 6 bases, and 3 bases lay outside the gene matches. From germline, CDR1 is SEHNR and CDR2 FQNEAQ (reference sequence). This clonotype has only one observation. The antigen remains undetermined. Indicated time point: persistent/refractory GD, antithyroid drugs over 5 years with positive TRAb. Extracted RNA from PBMCs served as the source of the TCR library. Libraries of TCR beta came from iRepertoire HTBI primers plus Arm-PCR of CDR3 regions. TCRdb recomputed calls from the multiplex PCR reads with MiXCR, one row per CDR3 protein. The table has roughly 400,000 distinct CDR3 sequences, about 20% seen once.

This specimen was peripheral blood mononuclear cells (PBMCs), taken when the disease was refractory, from a patient treated with antithyroid drugs. The TCR sequence derives from a female donor with Graves disease. The J gene is TRBJ2-5, the V gene TRBV7-9; 9 bases are shared with TRBD1. The CDR3 region is CASRMTGGQETQYF. The CDR3 DNA sequence: TGTGCCAGCAGAATGACAGGGGGCCAAGAGACCCAGTACTTC.